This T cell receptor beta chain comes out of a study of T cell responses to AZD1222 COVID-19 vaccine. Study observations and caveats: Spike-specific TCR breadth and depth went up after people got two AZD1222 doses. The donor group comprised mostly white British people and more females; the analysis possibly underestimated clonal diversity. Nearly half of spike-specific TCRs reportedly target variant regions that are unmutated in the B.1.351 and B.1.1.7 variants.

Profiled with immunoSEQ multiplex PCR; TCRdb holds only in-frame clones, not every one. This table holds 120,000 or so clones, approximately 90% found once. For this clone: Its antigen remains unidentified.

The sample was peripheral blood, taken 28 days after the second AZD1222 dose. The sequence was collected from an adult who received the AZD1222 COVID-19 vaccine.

The CDR3 reads CASSLTGGSYEQYF. Written as DNA, the CDR3 is TGTGCCAGCAGCCTTACCGGGGGGTCCTACGAGCAGTACTTC. This rearrangement joins TRBV7-9 to TRBJ2-7; 7 bases align to TRBD2. V was clipped by 5 bases and J by 1 base; unmatched bases: 5. Germline V lookup: CDR1 SEHNR, CDR2 FQNEAQ (reference sequence). This CDR3 is 14 amino acids long.